This T cell receptor beta chain was obtained from a study of cytomegalovirus exposure and HLA in healthy donors. The study, taken as a whole, reports: Later work showed greater clonal expansion in HLA-associated TCR beta chains than in equally common others. Highly shared variants forming one cluster were likely a sequencing artifact. CMV serostatus alone was available as immune exposure information. Segments of the TCR beta V type were, in most cases, productive about 90% or about 30% of the time in an earlier analysis.

Researchers ran the PCR with 60 Vbeta and 13 Jbeta primers. Assay: immunoSEQ multiplex PCR; the TCRdb copy retains only in-frame clones and omits some. The sample has around 150,000 clones. CDR3 length: 14 residues. With 1 base removed from V and 3 bases from J, the gap between germline ends came to 7 bases. CDR1 is MGHRA and CDR2 is YSYEKL in the germline V gene. Remarks on this clone: The antigen is undetermined.

The sample taken for sequencing was PBMCs. J is TRBJ1-5 and V is TRBV4-1, with a tentative D call TRBD1 (5 bases). The TCR comes from a man aged 25 to 40 in good health and CMV-seronegative. The CDR3 spells CASSQGGFNQPQHF. The CDR3 DNA reads as TGCGCCAGCAGCCAAGGGGGCTTCAATCAGCCCCAGCATTTT.